A selection of T cell receptor beta chains follows, all from one sample in a study of blood T cell repertoires in COVID-19. This table comes from immunoSEQ multiplex PCR, and its TCRdb copy is limited to in-frame clones, with some not included. This repertoire shows around 100,000 clones, 70% to 90% found once; its top ten account for just over 3%. The sample taken for sequencing was peripheral blood. The receptors come from a man aged 50 or older in a cohort sampled during active COVID-19. Each CDR3 is given with its conserved first and last residue. D genes are given only for firm matches. Only part of the rows carry a size: once, few, many, or a class if the clone is expanded.

- | TRBJ1-5 | TRBV23-1 | TRBD1 | CASSHPSVGTDYNQPQHF | TGCGCCAGCAGTCATCCCTCAGTAGGGACAGATTACAATCAGCCCCAGCATTTT
once | TRBJ2-1 | TRBV7-3 | TRBD2 | CASSLSSGVQFF | TGTGCCAGCAGCTTAAGTAGCGGGGTGCAGTTCTTC
- | TRBJ1-5 | TRBV5-1 | - | CASSLEGQGQPQHF | TGCGCCAGCAGCTTGGAAGGGCAGGGTCAGCCCCAGCATTTT
- | TRBJ2-5 | TRBV18 | - | CASSPRHQVEETQYF | TGTGCCAGCTCACCGAGGCACCAAGTTGAAGAGACCCAGTACTTC
- | TRBJ2-3 | TRBV13 | TRBD1 | CASSPGQGIDTQYF | TGTGCCAGCAGCCCCGGACAGGGGATAGATACGCAGTATTTT
- | TRBJ1-3 | TRBV4-3 | TRBD1 | CASSQGPTGGSGNTIYF | TGCGCCAGCAGCCAAGGCCCGACAGGGGGCTCTGGAAACACCATATATTTT
- | TRBJ1-3 | TRBV5-1 | TRBD1 | CASSSAGGKGNTIYF | TGCGCCAGCAGCTCAGCAGGGGGAAAAGGAAACACCATATATTTT
- | TRBJ1-4 | TRBV7-9 | TRBD1 | CASSLGQGLMKELFF | TGTGCCAGCAGCTTAGGACAGGGGCTAATGAAAGAGCTGTTTTTT
- | TRBJ2-1 | TRBV19 | TRBD2 | CASSTPAGGPKVNEQFF | TGTGCCAGTAGTACCCCAGCGGGGGGGCCAAAAGTCAATGAGCAGTTCTTC
few | TRBJ1-1 | TRBV6-5 | TRBD1 | CASSYYTGVNTEAFF | TGTGCCAGCAGTTATTATACAGGGGTTAACACTGAAGCTTTCTTT
- | TRBJ2-6 | TRBV25-1 | - | CASSDLRRVLTF | TGTGCCAGCAGTGACCTGAGGAGAGTCCTGACTTTC
few | TRBJ1-2 | TRBV3-1/TRBV3-2 | - | CASSDEENYGYTF | TGTGCCAGCAGCGACGAGGAAAACTATGGCTACACCTTC
once | TRBJ2-3 | TRBV7-9 | - | CASSFSFGSDTQYF | TGTGCCAGCAGCTTTTCATTCGGGTCAGATACGCAGTATTTT
- | TRBJ2-3 | TRBV7-8 | TRBD2 | CASSRFPPAGNTDTQYF | TGTGCCAGCAGCCGCTTTCCCCCAGCGGGGAACACAGATACGCAGTATTTT
- | TRBJ2-4 | TRBV7-2 | TRBD2 | CASSLEGVLAGETKNIQYF | TGTGCCAGCAGCTTAGAGGGGGTACTAGCGGGGGAAACCAAAAACATTCAGTACTTC
once | TRBJ2-5 | TRBV21-1 | - | CASSEERTGAQETQYF | TGTGCCAGCAGCGAGGAACGGACAGGGGCCCAAGAGACCCAGTACTTC
- | TRBJ2-1 | TRBV21-1 | - | CASSIAPPRRGRDEQFF | TGTGCCAGCAGCATAGCGCCCCCTCGGCGGGGGAGGGATGAGCAGTTCTTC
once | TRBJ1-5 | TRBV5-1 | TRBD1 | CASSVALTGGGNQPQHF | TGCGCCAGCAGCGTGGCCCTGACAGGGGGAGGCAATCAGCCCCAGCATTTT
- | TRBJ1-2 | TRBV7-8 | TRBD1 | CASSRRGTGTGGRGYTF | TGTGCCAGCAGCCGGAGGGGCACCGGGACAGGGGGCCGGGGCTACACCTTC
- | TRBJ2-3 | TRBV29-1 | TRBD1 | CSVVYPDRGTDTQYF | TGCAGCGTTGTGTACCCGGACAGGGGAACAGATACGCAGTATTTT
- | TRBJ1-1 | TRBV6-2/TRBV6-3 | TRBD1 | CASSYINRGFAEAFF | TGTGCCAGCAGTTATATCAACAGGGGGTTCGCTGAAGCTTTCTTT
- | TRBJ2-2 | TRBV19 | TRBD2 | CASSIVASGGPGELFF | TGTGCCAGTAGTATAGTGGCTAGCGGTGGCCCCGGGGAGCTGTTTTTT
- | TRBJ1-1 | TRBV19 | - | CASSSDRLGTEAFF | TGTGCCAGTAGTAGCGACAGGCTGGGCACTGAAGCTTTCTTT
- | TRBJ1-1 | TRBV28 | - | CASSYRVGTEAFF | TGTGCCAGCAGTTACAGGGTAGGCACTGAAGCTTTCTTT
- | TRBJ1-6 | TRBV11-2 | - | CASSLAISLGQYNSPLHF | TGTGCCAGCAGCTTAGCGATTTCCCTGGGACAATATAATTCACCCCTCCACTTT
- | TRBJ2-6 | TRBV24-1 | TRBD1 | CATFIGQVVCSGANVLTF | TGTGCCACCTTCATCGGACAGGTGGTCTGCTCTGGGGCCAACGTCCTGACTTTC
few | TRBJ2-2 | TRBV21-1 | - | CASSKAGIFGTGGIAGELFF | TGTGCCAGCAGCAAAGCCGGTATATTCGGGACAGGGGGCATAGCCGGGGAGCTGTTTTTT
- | TRBJ2-1 | TRBV2 | TRBD2 | CASSEAGGYNEQFF | TGTGCCAGCAGTGAGGCGGGGGGGTACAATGAGCAGTTCTTC
- | TRBJ2-5 | TRBV5-1 | - | CASSQPIGVGETQYF | TGCGCCAGCAGCCAACCGATAGGGGTGGGAGAGACCCAGTACTTC
- | TRBJ2-1 | TRBV19 | TRBD2 | CASRGLAGGSSYNEQFF | TGTGCCAGTAGAGGACTAGCGGGGGGGAGCTCCTACAATGAGCAGTTCTTC
- | TRBJ2-3 | TRBV2 | TRBD1 | CASSEGDRLTDTQYF | TGTGCCAGCAGTGAAGGGGACAGGCTCACAGATACGCAGTATTTT
- | TRBJ2-5 | TRBV7-9 | TRBD2 | CASSPSGGRVETQYF | TGTGCCAGCAGCCCTAGCGGGGGGCGGGTTGAGACCCAGTACTTC
- | TRBJ2-1 | TRBV6-6 | TRBD1 | CASSNGQGAGNEQFF | TGTGCCAGCAGTAACGGACAGGGGGCGGGGAATGAGCAGTTCTTC
- | TRBJ1-2 | TRBV25-1 | - | CASSEWRGYGYTF | TGTGCCAGCAGTGAATGGCGGGGGTATGGCTACACCTTC
- | TRBJ1-6 | TRBV6-2/TRBV6-3 | TRBD1 | CASSYSDRVDSPLHF | TGTGCCAGCAGTTACTCCGACAGGGTTGATTCACCCCTCCACTTT
- | TRBJ2-1 | TRBV5-1 | - | CASSLEPRYNEQFF | TGCGCCAGCAGCTTGGAGCCCCGATACAATGAGCAGTTCTTC
- | TRBJ1-4 | TRBV18 | TRBD1 | CASSPRGQLNEKLFF | TGTGCCAGCTCACCGCGGGGACAGCTTAATGAAAAACTGTTTTTT
- | TRBJ2-5 | TRBV28 | - | CASSPLQGAQETQYF | TGTGCCAGCAGCCCACTACAGGGAGCTCAAGAGACCCAGTACTTC
- | TRBJ2-5 | TRBV5-1 | TRBD2 | CASSQGTSGSKTQYF | TGCGCCAGCAGCCAGGGGACTAGCGGATCTAAGACCCAGTACTTC
- | TRBJ2-1 | TRBV18 | TRBD2 | CASSPLGTSGDDRLFF | TGTGCCAGCTCACCGCTCGGGACTAGCGGGGACGATCGTCTGTTCTTC
- | TRBJ1-1 | TRBV19 | - | CASSMKGLITEAFF | TGTGCCAGTAGTATGAAGGGGTTGATAACTGAAGCTTTCTTT
- | TRBJ2-3 | TRBV11-1 | - | CASSPRSGAPDTQYF | TGTGCCAGCAGCCCAAGAAGTGGGGCCCCAGATACGCAGTATTTT
- | TRBJ1-4 | TRBV9 | TRBD1 | CASSETGGVWEKLFF | TGTGCCAGCAGCGAGACAGGGGGCGTCTGGGAAAAACTGTTTTTT
- | TRBJ2-3 | TRBV7-9 | TRBD1 | CASSLFSTGGRTDTQYF | TGTGCCAGCAGCTTGTTCTCCACAGGGGGCAGGACAGATACGCAGTATTTT
- | TRBJ2-3 | TRBV12-2 | - | CASPSGGNTDTQYF | TGTGCAAGTCCCTCCGGGGGGAATACAGATACGCAGTATTTT
- | TRBJ2-3 | TRBV7-9 | - | CASSFGTLQYF | TGTGCCAGCAGCTTCGGGACATTGCAGTATTTT